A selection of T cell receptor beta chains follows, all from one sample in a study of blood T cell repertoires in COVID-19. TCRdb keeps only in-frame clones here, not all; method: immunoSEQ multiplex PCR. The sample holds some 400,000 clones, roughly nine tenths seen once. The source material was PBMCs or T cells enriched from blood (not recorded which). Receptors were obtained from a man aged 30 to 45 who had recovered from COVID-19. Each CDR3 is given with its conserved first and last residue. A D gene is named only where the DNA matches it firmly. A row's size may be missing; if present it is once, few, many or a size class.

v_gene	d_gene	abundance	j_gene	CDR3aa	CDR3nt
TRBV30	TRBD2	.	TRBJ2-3	CAWSVAGGPPDTQYF	TGTGCCTGGAGTGTCGCGGGAGGGCCACCAGATACGCAGTATTTT
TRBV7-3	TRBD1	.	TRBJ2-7	CASSSSPEDRGYEQYF	TGTGCCAGCAGCTCATCTCCCGAGGACAGGGGTTACGAGCAGTACTTC
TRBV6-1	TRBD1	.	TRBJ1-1	CASSEVYRGLTEAFF	TGTGCCAGCAGTGAAGTTTACAGGGGGCTCACTGAAGCTTTCTTT
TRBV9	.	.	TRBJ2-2	CASSYFDRNTGELFF	TGTGCCAGCAGCTACTTTGACAGGAACACCGGGGAGCTGTTTTTT
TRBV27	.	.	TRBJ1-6	CASSLTVGTTGSPLHF	TGTGCCAGCAGTTTAACGGTTGGCACAACGGGTTCACCCCTCCACTTT
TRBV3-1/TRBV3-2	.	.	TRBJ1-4	CASSQASKSKLFF	TGTGCCAGCAGCCAAGCTAGTAAGAGTAAACTGTTTTTT
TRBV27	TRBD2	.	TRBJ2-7	CASSLGTSYEQYF	TGTGCCAGCAGTTTAGGGACTAGCTACGAGCAGTACTTC
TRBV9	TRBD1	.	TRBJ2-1	CASSNRGGSTYNEQFF	TGTGCCAGCAGCAACAGGGGTGGGTCAACCTACAATGAGCAGTTCTTC
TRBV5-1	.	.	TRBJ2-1	CASSLLEGLNEQFF	TGCGCCAGCAGCTTGTTGGAGGGGCTAAATGAGCAGTTCTTC
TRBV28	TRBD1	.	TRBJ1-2	CAKTTGGLSYGYTF	TGTGCCAAGACGACAGGGGGCTTAAGCTATGGCTACACCTTC
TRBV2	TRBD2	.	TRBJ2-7	CASSVVSGSSYEQYF	TGTGCCAGCAGTGTGGTTAGCGGGAGTTCCTACGAGCAGTACTTC
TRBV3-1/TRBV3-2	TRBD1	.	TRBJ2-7	CASSQGQGEQYF	TGTGCCAGCAGCCAGGGACAGGGAGAGCAGTACTTC
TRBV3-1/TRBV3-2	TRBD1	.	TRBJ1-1	CASSQPGQGEAFF	TGTGCCAGCAGCCAGCCGGGACAGGGCGAAGCTTTCTTT
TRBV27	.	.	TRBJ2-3	CASSSGQSTDTQYF	TGTGCCAGCAGTTCCGGACAGTCCACAGATACGCAGTATTTT
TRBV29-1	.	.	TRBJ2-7	CSVDRSGEQYF	TGCAGCGTTGATAGGTCGGGCGAGCAGTACTTC
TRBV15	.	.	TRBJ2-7	CATRNAGQRAYEQYF	TGTGCCACCCGCAATGCAGGGCAGAGAGCCTACGAGCAGTACTTC
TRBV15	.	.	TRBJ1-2	CATSYFSSSGYTF	TGTGCCACCAGCTACTTTTCAAGCTCGGGCTACACCTTC
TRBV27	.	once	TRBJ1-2	CASSLDSLYGYTF	TGTGCCAGCAGTTTGGACAGCCTCTATGGCTACACCTTC
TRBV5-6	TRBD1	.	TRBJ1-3	CASSTDRVILGNTIYF	TGTGCCAGCAGTACCGACAGGGTGATACTCGGAAACACCATATATTTT
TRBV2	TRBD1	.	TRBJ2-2	CASCQGANTGELFF	TGTGCCAGCTGCCAGGGGGCTAACACCGGGGAGCTGTTTTTT
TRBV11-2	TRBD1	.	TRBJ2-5	CASSSGTGVDVTQYF	TGTGCCAGCAGTTCCGGGACAGGGGTGGATGTGACCCAGTACTTC
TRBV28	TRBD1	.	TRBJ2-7	CASSIRQGSQYF	TGTGCCAGCAGCATCCGACAGGGTTCGCAGTACTTC
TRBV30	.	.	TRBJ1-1	CAWSVARGAFF	TGTGCCTGGAGTGTAGCCCGGGGGGCTTTCTTT
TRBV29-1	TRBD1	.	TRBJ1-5	CSVRQGGNQPQHF	TGCAGCGTCCGACAGGGCGGCAATCAGCCCCAGCATTTT
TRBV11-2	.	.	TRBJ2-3	CASSLALRAADTQYF	TGTGCCAGCAGCTTAGCACTCAGGGCTGCAGATACGCAGTATTTT
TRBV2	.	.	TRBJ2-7	CASRSSSGSEQYF	TGTGCCAGCAGGTCCTCGAGCGGGTCCGAGCAGTACTTC
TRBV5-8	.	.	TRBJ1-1	CASSLAAGRNTEAFF	TGTGCCAGCAGCTTGGCGGCAGGGCGGAACACTGAAGCTTTCTTT
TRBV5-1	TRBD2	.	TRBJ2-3	CASSLAVAGAFIDTQYF	TGCGCCAGCAGCTTGGCGGTAGCGGGAGCTTTCATAGATACGCAGTATTTT
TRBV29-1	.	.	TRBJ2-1	CSVGRGPYEQFF	TGCAGCGTTGGTCGAGGGCCCTATGAGCAGTTCTTC
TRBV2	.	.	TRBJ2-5	CASRVLAQYF	TGTGCCAGCAGGGTTTTAGCCCAGTACTTC
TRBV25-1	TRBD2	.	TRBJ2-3	CASFSGGKDTQYF	TGTGCCAGCTTCAGCGGGGGGAAAGATACGCAGTATTTT
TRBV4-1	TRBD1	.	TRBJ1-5	CASSQPLDRYNQPQHF	TGCGCCAGCAGCCAACCCTTGGACAGGTACAATCAGCCCCAGCATTTT
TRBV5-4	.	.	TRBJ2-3	CASSRDTDTQYF	TGTGCCAGCAGCCGGGACACAGATACGCAGTATTTT
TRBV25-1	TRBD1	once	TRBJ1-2	CASSHPGQGYGYTF	TGTGCCAGCAGCCACCCGGGACAGGGGTATGGCTACACCTTC
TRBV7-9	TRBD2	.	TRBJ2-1	CASSLALAGELFF	TGTGCCAGCAGCTTAGCGCTTGCGGGAGAGCTGTTCTTC
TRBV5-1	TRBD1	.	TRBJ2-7	CASSLVDRGPEQYF	TGCGCCAGCAGCTTGGTGGACAGGGGGCCCGAGCAGTACTTC
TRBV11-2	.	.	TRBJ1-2	CASSLAAPVYGYTF	TGTGCCAGCAGCTTAGCTGCGCCGGTATATGGCTACACCTTC
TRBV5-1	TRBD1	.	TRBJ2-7	CASSWGTGGSYEQYF	TGCGCCAGCAGCTGGGGGACAGGGGGCTCCTACGAGCAGTACTTC
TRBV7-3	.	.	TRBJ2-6	CASSSLQGAGPNVLTF	TGTGCCAGCAGCTCCCTGCAGGGAGCGGGCCCCAACGTCCTGACTTTC
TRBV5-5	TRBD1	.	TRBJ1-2	CASSLGTGGFGYTF	TGTGCCAGCAGCTTGGGGACAGGGGGTTTTGGCTACACCTTC
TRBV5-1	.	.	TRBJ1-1	CASSHPEGGEAFF	TGCGCCAGCAGCCACCCGGAGGGAGGCGAAGCTTTCTTT
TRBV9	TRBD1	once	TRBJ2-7	CASSGTGVSYEQYF	TGTGCCAGCAGTGGGACAGGGGTGAGCTACGAGCAGTACTTC
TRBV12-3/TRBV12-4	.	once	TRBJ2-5	CASSSMETQYF	TGTGCCAGCAGTTCTATGGAGACCCAGTACTTC
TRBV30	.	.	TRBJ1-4	CACIHATNEKLFF	TGTGCCTGCATACACGCAACTAATGAAAAACTGTTTTTT
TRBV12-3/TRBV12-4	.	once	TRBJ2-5	CASSPARRGTQYF	TGTGCCAGCAGCCCCGCCCGAAGAGGGACCCAGTACTTC
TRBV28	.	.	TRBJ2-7	CASSPLRVTPYEQYF	TGTGCCAGCAGTCCCCTCCGGGTTACCCCCTACGAGCAGTACTTC
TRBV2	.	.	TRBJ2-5	CASSGQGFQETQYF	TGTGCCAGCAGCGGTCAGGGATTCCAAGAGACCCAGTACTTC
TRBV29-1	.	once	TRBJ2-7	CSVAGGRESYEQYF	TGCAGCGTCGCTGGAGGGCGAGAGTCCTACGAGCAGTACTTC
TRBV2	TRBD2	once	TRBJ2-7	CATSKERGSYEQYF	TGTGCCACTTCCAAGGAGCGGGGTTCCTACGAGCAGTACTTC